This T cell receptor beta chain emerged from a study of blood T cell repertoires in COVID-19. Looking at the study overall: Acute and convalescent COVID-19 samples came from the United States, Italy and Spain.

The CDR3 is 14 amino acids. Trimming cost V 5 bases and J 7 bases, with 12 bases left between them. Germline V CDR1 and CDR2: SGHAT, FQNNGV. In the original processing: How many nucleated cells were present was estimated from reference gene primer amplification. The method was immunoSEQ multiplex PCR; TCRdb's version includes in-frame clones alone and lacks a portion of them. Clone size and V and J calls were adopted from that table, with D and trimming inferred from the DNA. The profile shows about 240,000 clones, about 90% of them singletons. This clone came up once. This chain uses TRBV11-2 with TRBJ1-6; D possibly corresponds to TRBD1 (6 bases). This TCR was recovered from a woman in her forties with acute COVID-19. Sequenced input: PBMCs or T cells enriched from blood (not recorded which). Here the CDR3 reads CASSPAGVNSPLHF. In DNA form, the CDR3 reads TGTGCCAGCAGCCCAGCAGGGGTAAATTCACCCCTCCACTTT.